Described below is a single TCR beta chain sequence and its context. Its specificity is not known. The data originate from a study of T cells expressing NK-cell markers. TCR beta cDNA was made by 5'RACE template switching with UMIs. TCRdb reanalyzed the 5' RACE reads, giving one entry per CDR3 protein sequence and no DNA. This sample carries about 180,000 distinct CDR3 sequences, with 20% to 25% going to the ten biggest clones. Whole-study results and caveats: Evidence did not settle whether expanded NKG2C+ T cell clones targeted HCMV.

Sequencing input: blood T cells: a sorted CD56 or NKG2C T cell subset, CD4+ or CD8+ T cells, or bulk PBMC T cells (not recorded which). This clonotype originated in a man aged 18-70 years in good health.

CDR3 sequence: CASREGGSWGLYEQYF. The chain couples TRBV2 to TRBJ2-7. In germline, CDR1 is SNHLY, CDR2 FYNNEI. The CDR3 is 16 residues long.